This entry lists 18 T cell receptor beta chains sequenced from one sample in a study of cytomegalovirus exposure and HLA in healthy donors. PCR amplification relied on 60 Vbeta primers (plus 13 Jbeta primers). Method: immunoSEQ multiplex PCR; TCRdb's copy keeps in-frame clones and lacks some. Seen in this sample are 150,000 or so clones; the ten most common clones hold about 1.7%. The sample consisted of PBMCs. Receptor source: a man younger than 30 in good health and CMV-seronegative.

This chain links TRBV2 with TRBJ1-2; 8 positions match TRBD1. CDR3 size: 14 residues. The germline V gene encodes CDR1 SNHLY and CDR2 FYNNEI. V trimming: 1 base; J trimming: 4 bases; junction bases outside the gene matches: 2. Written as DNA, the CDR3 is TGTGCCAGCAGTGAAGGTCAGGGGGCCTATGGCTACACCTTC. Translating it yields CASSEGQGAYGYTF.

The J gene is TRBJ2-7, the V gene TRBV27, with D perhaps TRBD2 (5 bases). Per germline, CDR1 MNHEY and CDR2 SMNVEV (reference sequence). This CDR3 has 12 residues. Between the trimmed V and J ends, which lost 1 base and 8 bases, there was a span of 9 bases. The CDR3 region has the DNA TGTGCCAGCAGTTTATTAGGAGGACAGCAGTACTTC. This gives the protein CASSLLGGQQYF.

The chain joins TRBV5-4 to TRBJ1-1; D gene ambiguous. Germline V CDR1 and CDR2: SGHNT, YYREEE (reference sequence). This CDR3 is 13 amino acids long. V shed 0 bases and J shed 6 bases, with 9 bases lying between them. The CDR3 loop is CASSLAGVPEAFF. The CDR3 DNA follows: TGTGCCAGCAGCTTGGCCGGGGTTCCTGAAGCTTTCTTT.

This chain links TRBV2 with TRBJ1-5, with a weak D call TRBD1 (5 bases). This CDR3 is 17 amino acids long. Germline V lookup: CDR1 SNHLY, CDR2 FYNNEI. Trimming left V 1 base short and J 3 bases short, with 16 bases between. The DNA for the CDR3 is TGTGCCAGCAGTGAAGAACTGTCAGGGTCTAACAATCAGCCCCAGCATTTT. Amino acids: CASSEELSGSNNQPQHF.

V and J are TRBV27 and TRBJ2-5, with 7 nucleotides matching TRBD2. Germline V gene lookup returns CDR1 MNHEY and CDR2 SMNVEV (reference sequence). CDR3 length: 14 residues. Trimming cost V 8 bases and J 1 base; bases outside gene matches: 7. CDR3 nucleotide sequence: TGTGCCAGCCGCGTGGGAGGGCCCCAAGAGACCCAGTACTTC. Its translation is CASRVGGPQETQYF.

The chain has TRBV11-1 and TRBJ1-2; the match to TRBD1 covers 9 bases. This CDR3 comprises 14 residues. Germline-derived CDR1 and CDR2 are SGHAT and FQDESV (reference sequence). V gave up 6 bases and J gave up 3 bases; unmatched junction bases: 5. In nucleotides, the CDR3 is TGTGCCAGCAGTCAAAGGACAGGGGACTATGGCTACACCTTC. This translates into CASSQRTGDYGYTF.

J is TRBJ2-3 and V is TRBV5-4; TRBD2 matches 10 bases. Germline V gene data show CDR1 as SGHNT and CDR2 as YYREEE (reference sequence). J lost 2 bases, V lost 5 bases, and 11 bases had no gene match. The CDR3 has 17 amino acids. CDR3 protein: CASRAGVAGGPTDTQYF. The DNA for the CDR3 is TGTGCCAGCAGAGCCGGCGTAGCGGGGGGCCCCACAGATACGCAGTATTTT.

The chain carries TRBV28 and TRBJ2-7; 7 nucleotides agree with TRBD2. J lost 3 bases, V lost 1 base, and 3 bases had no gene match. The CDR3 contains 14 residues. Germline CDR1 is MDHEN and CDR2 is SYDVKM. Here the CDR3 reads CASSLSPGGYEQYF. In DNA form, the CDR3 reads TGTGCCAGCAGTTTATCCCCGGGGGGCTACGAGCAGTACTTC.

The chain recombines TRBV2 with TRBJ1-5; D gene unclear. The CDR3 contains 14 residues. The V gene lost 6 bases and the J gene lost 0 bases, with 9 bases spanning the gap. Germline assignment: CDR1 SNHLY and CDR2 FYNNEI. CDR3 bases: TGTGCCAGCAGATTAGTGGTTAGCAATCAGCCCCAGCATTTT. Its translation is CASRLVVSNQPQHF.

J is TRBJ1-5 and V is TRBV27, with D unresolved. With 6 bases removed from V and 6 bases from J, the gap between germline ends came to 12 bases. The CDR3 totals 13 residues. Germline CDR1 and CDR2: MNHEY and SMNVEV (reference sequence). Here the CDR3 reads CASRAVLGQPQHF. Written as DNA, the CDR3 is TGTGCCAGCAGAGCGGTCTTGGGTCAGCCCCAGCATTTT.

The chain couples TRBV28 to TRBJ2-7, with a weak D call TRBD1 (5 bases). This CDR3 has 13 amino acids. V was trimmed by 4 bases and J by 7 bases, leaving 14 bases between them. Germline V gene lookup returns CDR1 MDHEN and CDR2 SYDVKM. CDR3 coding DNA: TGTGCCAGCAGTTCTCCATCGAAGGGGGAGCAGTACTTC. Protein sequence: CASSSPSKGEQYF.

The genes are TRBV5-5 and TRBJ2-1; D uncertain. The CDR3 has 15 residues. The germline V and J ends were trimmed by 3 bases and 0 bases, with 10 bases remaining between them. Per the germline V gene, CDR1 is SGHKS and CDR2 is YYEKEE (reference sequence). CDR3 sequence (DNA): TGTGCCAGCAGCTCTTACACCTTCTCCTACAATGAGCAGTTCTTC. Amino acid sequence: CASSSYTFSYNEQFF. The whole variable domain, remainder taken from reference TRBV5-5 and TRBJ2-1, is DAGVTQSPTHLIKTRGQQVTLRCSPISGHKSVSWYQQVLGQGPQFIFQYYEKEERGRGNFPDRFSARQFPNYSSELNVNALLLGDSALYLCASSSYTFSYNEQFFGPGTRLTVL.

This rearrangement joins TRBV6-1 to TRBJ1-1, with D unclear. V was trimmed by 4 bases and J by 0 bases, leaving 6 bases between them. Germline V gene data show CDR1 as MNHNS and CDR2 as SASEGT. The length of the CDR3 is 13 residues. CDR3 DNA: TGTGCCAGCAGTGTAGAAATGAACACTGAAGCTTTCTTT. Its protein is CASSVEMNTEAFF.

The CDR3 DNA sequence: TGTGCCAGCAGCCGGGAACTAGCGGGTACCTACGAGCAGTACTTC. Protein: CASSRELAGTYEQYF. The chain is built from TRBV4-2 and TRBJ2-7; 9 bases map to TRBD2. CDR1 LGHNA and CDR2 YNFKEQ come from the germline V gene. V shed 4 bases and J 2 bases; nucleotides not matched to a gene: 6. The CDR3 has 15 residues.

V is TRBV5-4 and J is TRBJ1-1; 7 positions agree with TRBD1. This CDR3 is built from 13 residues. CDR1 and CDR2 (germline): SGHNT, YYREEE (reference sequence). J gave up 4 bases and V 4 bases, and 4 bases lay outside the gene matches. CDR3 sequence: CASSTGQSTEAFF. The CDR3 DNA reads TGTGCCAGCAGCACGGGACAGTCCACTGAAGCTTTCTTT.

The J gene is TRBJ1-5, the V gene TRBV27; 8 bases match TRBD1. The CDR3 runs 15 residues. CDR1 MNHEY and CDR2 SMNVEV come from the germline V gene (reference sequence). V dropped 7 bases and J dropped 6; count of bases not matched to a gene: 11. CDR3 amino acids: CASKRGQGGGQPQHF. Here the CDR3 DNA reads TGTGCCAGCAAACGAGGACAGGGAGGGGGTCAGCCCCAGCATTTT.

The V gene is TRBV10-3, the J gene TRBJ2-7; D is ambiguous. V lost 0 bases and J 1 base, leaving 19 bases between the germline ends. The CDR3 runs to 18 residues. Germline V gives CDR1 ENHRY, CDR2 SYGVKD. The CDR3 DNA sequence: TGTGCCATCAGTGAGTCGATCCCAGAAAGTGTAAGATCCTACGAGCAGTACTTC. Its protein is CAISESIPESVRSYEQYF.

This chain connects TRBV5-4 to TRBJ2-7, with D maybe TRBD2 (5 bases). V was pared by 1 base and J by 7 bases, with 12 bases between. Germline CDR1 reads SGHNT; CDR2 reads YYREEE (reference sequence). The CDR3 has 13 amino acids. The CDR3 loop reads CASSLSLAKEQYF. CDR3 nucleotide sequence: TGTGCCAGCAGCTTGTCGCTAGCTAAGGAGCAGTACTTC.